The entry below describes one T cell receptor (beta chain). Its specificity is not known. Unmatched junction bases numbered 6, after V lost 3 bases and J lost 3 bases. Germline V lookup: CDR1 SGHNT, CDR2 YYREEE (reference sequence). This CDR3 is 14 amino acids long. Assay used: immunoSEQ multiplex PCR; TCRdb lists only in-frame clones, some missing. The sample comprises about 1.4 million clones, approximately 97% of which are singletons, and roughly 1.2% rests with the top ten. This sample was included in a study of shared clonotypes between healthy human individuals. The overall study: Per donor, CD8 memory used one plate, CD8 naive used two, CD4 memory used three and CD4 naive used three.

Study-level points and caveats: The study's rarefaction showed incomplete sorted-subset sequencing despite large depth.

This sequence was found in a man under 40 in good health. Sequencing was carried out using naive CD4+ T cells sorted from blood. Indicated subset: CD45RA+ positively selected. This rearrangement joins TRBV5-4 to TRBJ2-7, with TRBD1 identical over 7 bases. For the CDR3, the DNA is TGTGCCAGCAGCTCGGGACAGAATTTCTACGAGCAGTACTTC. Protein sequence: CASSSGQNFYEQYF.